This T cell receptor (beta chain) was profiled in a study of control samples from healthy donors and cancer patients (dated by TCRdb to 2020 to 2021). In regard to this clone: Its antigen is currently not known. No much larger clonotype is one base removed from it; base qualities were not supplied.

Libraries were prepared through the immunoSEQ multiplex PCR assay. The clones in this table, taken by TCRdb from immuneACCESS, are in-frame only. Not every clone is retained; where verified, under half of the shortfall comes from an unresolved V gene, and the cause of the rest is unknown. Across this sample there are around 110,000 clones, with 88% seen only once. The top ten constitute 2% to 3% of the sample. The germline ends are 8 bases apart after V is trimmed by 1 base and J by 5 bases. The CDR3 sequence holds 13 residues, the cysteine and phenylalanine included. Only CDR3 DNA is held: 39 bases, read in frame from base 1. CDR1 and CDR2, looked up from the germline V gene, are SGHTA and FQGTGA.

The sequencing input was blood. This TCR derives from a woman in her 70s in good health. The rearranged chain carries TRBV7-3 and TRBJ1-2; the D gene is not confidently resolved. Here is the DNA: TGTGCCAGCAGCTTAAGGGGAACGTATGGCTACACCTTC. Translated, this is CASSLRGTYGYTF.